Described below is a single T cell receptor beta chain sequence and its context. Profiling relied on immunoSEQ multiplex PCR, and the TCRdb table lists in-frame clones only, not all of them. The sample shows 39,000 or so clones, roughly four fifths of them seen only once. The data were taken from a study of blood T cell repertoires in COVID-19. Turning to the study itself: Samples of COVID-19 (acute and convalescent) were obtained from the United States, Italy and Spain.

V shed 4 bases and J shed 6 bases, with 7 bases lying between them. Germline V gene data show CDR1 as MGHRA and CDR2 as YSYEKL. The CDR3 runs 12 residues. This sequence joins TRBV4-1 and TRBJ2-1; D unclear. Sequencing was performed on peripheral blood. This TCR was recovered from a man in his forties with active or convalescent COVID-19. The CDR3 coding sequence is TGCGCCAGCAGCCCCGCGGCCAATGAGCAGTTCTTC. It specifies CASSPAANEQFF.